The 24 T cell receptor beta chains in this list originate from one sample, sequenced in a study of cytomegalovirus exposure and HLA in healthy donors. Primers included in the PCR were 60 Vbeta and 13 Jbeta primers. Only in-frame clones appear in the TCRdb table, and some are missing; sequencing was by immunoSEQ multiplex PCR. The data hold fewer than 200,000 clones, with over 80% observed a single time. Sample: PBMCs. Receptors were obtained from a woman in her forties or fifties in good health and CMV-seropositive.

This chain connects TRBV2 to TRBJ2-1; weak D call: TRBD2 (5 bases). V lost 8 bases and J lost 6, with 20 bases in between. Germline CDR1 SNHLY, CDR2 FYNNEI. The CDR3 runs 15 residues. As DNA, the CDR3 is TGTGCCAGCGGCCGGGATTCCCCCGGATTCAATGAGCAGTTCTTC. Encoded protein: CASGRDSPGFNEQFF.

V is TRBV7-8 and J is TRBJ1-5; TRBD1 might be the D (6 bases). This CDR3 comprises 17 residues. Germline V CDR1 and CDR2: SGHVS, FQNEAQ. Trimming cost V 5 bases and J 0 bases, with 17 bases left between them. CDR3 in amino acids: CASSPGGRGASNQPQHF. As DNA, the CDR3 is TGTGCCAGCAGCCCGGGGGGTAGGGGGGCTAGCAATCAGCCCCAGCATTTT.

V gene TRBV5-1 combines with J gene TRBJ2-3; D not certain. Between the trimmed V and J ends, which lost 3 bases and 0 bases, there was a span of 11 bases. This CDR3 spans 15 amino acids. Germline assignment: CDR1 SGHRS and CDR2 YFSETQ. The CDR3 nucleotides are TGCGCCAGCAGCTCGAGAACAGAGAGCACAGATACGCAGTATTTT. Its protein product is CASSSRTESTDTQYF.

Details on this clone: This sample also contains other DNA sequences that code for the same CDR3. The gene calls are TRBV28 and TRBJ1-4; D uncertain. The ends were cut back, 6 bases at V and 4 bases at J, with 3 bases in the middle. Germline CDR1 is MDHEN and CDR2 is SYDVKM. This CDR3 spans 11 amino acids. Written as DNA, the CDR3 is TGTGCCAGCAGACTTAATGAAAAACTGTTTTTT. Its translation: CASRLNEKLFF.

The chain uses TRBV7-3 and TRBJ2-7, with 9 positions matching TRBD1. Trimming removed 2 bases from V and 1 base from J; junction bases left unmatched: 3. In germline, CDR1 is SGHTA, CDR2 FQGTGA. The CDR3 has 15 residues. Here the CDR3 reads CASSLGDRVSYEQYF. The CDR3 bases are TGTGCCAGCAGCTTAGGGGACAGGGTTTCCTACGAGCAGTACTTC.

This clone was recorded once. The rearrangement links TRBV7-3 to TRBJ1-6, with D unclear. V gave up 4 bases and J gave up 6 bases, with 7 bases separating them. The CDR3 length is 13 residues. Germline CDR1 SGHTA, CDR2 FQGTGA. The CDR3 here is CASSSSSNSPLHF. CDR3 coding DNA: TGTGCCAGCAGCTCGTCTAGTAATTCACCCCTCCACTTT.

The chain couples TRBV11-2 to TRBJ2-3; 8 bases map to TRBD2. V was clipped by 2 bases and J by 4 bases; unmatched bases: 5. Germline CDR1 reads SGHAT; CDR2 reads FQNNGV. This CDR3 contains 15 residues. CDR3 nucleotide sequence: TGTGCCAGCAGCTTAAATAGCGGGACCGCAGATACGCAGTATTTT. This codes for CASSLNSGTADTQYF.

The genes are TRBV7-9 and TRBJ2-7, with 7 nucleotides matching TRBD1. Germline V gives CDR1 SEHNR, CDR2 FQNEAQ (reference sequence). CDR3 size: 12 residues. The CDR3 coding sequence is TGTTCCATACAGGGGAACTCCTACGAGCAGTACTTC. Its protein product is CSIQGNSYEQYF.

This clone has a single count. V usage is TRBV6-5 and J usage is TRBJ1-2; D is unresolved. The CDR3 is 13 amino acids. With 5 bases removed from V and 4 bases from J, the gap between germline ends came to 11 bases. CDR1 and CDR2 from the germline V gene are MNHEY and SVGAGI. Here the CDR3 DNA reads TGTGCCAGCAGTCGCCGGGAATTCTATGGCTACACCTTC. It translates to CASSRREFYGYTF.

V usage is TRBV6-5 and J usage is TRBJ2-7, with D perhaps matching TRBD2 (6 bases). The CDR3 is 14 residues long. The ends were cut back, 2 bases at V and 5 bases at J, with 13 bases in the middle. Germline V CDR1 and CDR2: MNHEY, SVGAGI. The CDR3 here is CASSYRDFSDEQYF. CDR3 in DNA: TGTGCCAGCAGTTACCGGGACTTCTCTGACGAGCAGTACTTC.

This chain joins TRBV27 and TRBJ1-2; weak D call: TRBD1 (5 bases). This CDR3 has 13 residues. V lost 2 bases and J 2 bases, leaving 6 bases between the germline ends. CDR1 MNHEY and CDR2 SMNVEV come from the germline V gene (reference sequence). The CDR3 DNA reads TGTGCCAGCAGTTTAAGACAGAACTATGGCTACACCTTC. Translating gives CASSLRQNYGYTF.

This clone was seen only once. This chain joins TRBV5-1 and TRBJ2-3; tentatively, D is TRBD1 (5 bases). CDR1 and CDR2 from the germline V gene are SGHRS and YFSETQ. The V end was cut by 3 bases, the J end by 0 bases, with 17 bases between. This CDR3 has 17 amino acids. CDR3 loop: CASSSDGGAASTDTQYF. CDR3 nucleotide sequence: TGCGCCAGCAGCTCAGATGGTGGGGCAGCTAGCACAGATACGCAGTATTTT.

The gene calls are TRBV7-8 and TRBJ2-4, with 14 positions matching TRBD2. This CDR3 region has 18 residues. With 5 bases clipped from V and 1 base from J, the junction kept 7 bases outside the gene matches. Germline V CDR1 and CDR2: SGHVS, FQNEAQ. The CDR3 DNA is TGTGCCAGCAGCCGAGGGACTAGCGGGGGTTTGGCCAAAAACATTCAGTACTTC. It encodes CASSRGTSGGLAKNIQYF.

The chain carries TRBV7-3 and TRBJ2-1; TRBD1 agrees at 8 bases. The CDR3 spans 15 residues. V lost 5 bases to trimming and J lost 12 bases; unmatched junction nucleotides: 15. From germline, CDR1 is SGHTA and CDR2 FQGTGA. The CDR3, as DNA: TGTGCCAGCAGCCGGACCGGGACAGGTGCCTATCTGCAGTTCTTC. This gives the protein CASSRTGTGAYLQFF.

This clone was detected a few times. The rearrangement links TRBV9 to TRBJ2-1; D gene uncertain. V was clipped by 4 bases and J by 8 bases, with 13 bases between them. The CDR3 contains 13 residues. The germline gives CDR1 SGDLS, CDR2 YYNGEE. This CDR3 reads CASSRSVFHEQFF. In DNA form, the CDR3 reads TGTGCCAGCAGCAGATCAGTCTTCCATGAGCAGTTCTTC.

The chain combines TRBV15 with TRBJ2-1; 14 positions match TRBD2. Germline-derived CDR1 and CDR2 are LNHNV and YYDKDF (reference sequence). The CDR3 totals 17 residues. J was trimmed by 9 bases and V by 3 bases; bases with no gene match: 10. CDR3 DNA sequence: TGTGCCACCAGCAGGAACTCCGGGACTAGCGGGAGAGGTGAGCAGTTCTTC. Translating gives CATSRNSGTSGRGEQFF.

The chain has TRBV6-1 and TRBJ1-5, with D unresolved. The CDR3 length is 15 residues. Trimming left V 2 bases short and J 0 bases short, with 8 bases between. Germline CDR1 reads MNHNS; CDR2 reads SASEGT. Here the CDR3 reads CASSERGYSNQPQHF. Here the CDR3 DNA reads TGTGCCAGCAGTGAACGAGGATATAGCAATCAGCCCCAGCATTTT.

This chain uses TRBV7-9 with TRBJ2-7; 7 bases are a match to TRBD2. CDR1 SEHNR and CDR2 FQNEAQ come from the germline V gene (reference sequence). V was clipped by 0 bases and J by 4 bases; unmatched bases: 6. CDR3 length: 15 amino acids. In nucleotides, the CDR3 is TGTGCCAGCAGCTTAGCCCGAAGGGGAGGGTACGAGCAGTACTTC. It encodes CASSLARRGGYEQYF.

This clone was counted a few times. DNA for the CDR3: TGTGCCAGCAGCCCTACTTACGGGGGGATACACGAGCAGTACTTC. Amino acids: CASSPTYGGIHEQYF. The V gene is TRBV7-9, the J gene TRBJ2-7, with 7 bases matching TRBD2. The V segment lost 5 bases and the J segment 5 bases; nucleotides outside the gene matches: 12. The CDR3 is 15 residues long. In germline, CDR1 is SEHNR, CDR2 FQNEAQ (reference sequence).

This chain uses TRBV9 with TRBJ2-3; D is unresolved. The ends were cut back, 6 bases at V and 8 bases at J, with 25 bases in the middle. Germline V lookup: CDR1 SGDLS, CDR2 YYNGEE. The CDR3 sequence is 16 residues long. CDR3 nucleotide sequence: TGTGCCAGCACCCCATTTCTGGATCAATTTTGGGCTACGCAGTATTTT. This gives the protein CASTPFLDQFWATQYF.

The V call is TRBV7-2, the J call TRBJ2-7; TRBD2 is a possible D gene (6 bases). V gave up 5 bases and J gave up 7 bases, with 18 bases separating them. CDR3 size: 14 residues. From germline, CDR1 is SGHTA and CDR2 FQGNSA. CDR3 in DNA: TGTGCCAGCAGCCCAATGGGGACTGTCCATGAGCAGTACTTC. Its protein product is CASSPMGTVHEQYF.

The chain joins TRBV11-3 to TRBJ2-2; 8 bases match TRBD2. Losses at the gene ends were 0 bases for V and 6 bases for J; bases not matched to a gene: 3. The CDR3 spans 15 residues. Per germline, CDR1 SGHNT and CDR2 YENEEA. CDR3 in amino acids: CASSLDSGKSGELFF. The DNA of the CDR3 is TGTGCCAGCAGCTTAGATAGCGGGAAATCCGGGGAGCTGTTTTTT.

The V and J genes are TRBV7-2 and TRBJ1-2; D is unresolved. Germline CDR1 and CDR2: SGHTA and FQGNSA. V dropped 4 bases and J dropped 2 bases, with 2 bases sitting between them. The CDR3 has 11 amino acids. The CDR3 region is CASSSNYGYTF. For the CDR3, the DNA is TGTGCCAGCAGCTCGAACTATGGCTACACCTTC.

This clone occurred once. The chain joins TRBV29-1 to TRBJ2-7, with 7 bases aligning to TRBD1. Germline CDR1 SQVTM, CDR2 ANQGSEA. The CDR3 consists of 13 residues. V was clipped by 5 bases and J by 6 bases; unmatched bases: 10. The CDR3 here is CSVQVTGVGEQYF. CDR3 coding DNA: TGCAGCGTTCAAGTTACAGGGGTAGGCGAGCAGTACTTC.